This T cell receptor (beta chain) was obtained from a study of shared clonotypes between healthy human individuals. Repertoires were generated with immunoSEQ multiplex PCR, while TCRdb's copy carries only in-frame clones and drops some. The data contain approximately 1,000,000 clones, 75% to 80% of them singletons. This CDR3 spans 14 amino acids. Trimming took off 5 bases at V and 8 bases at J, with 19 bases between the two ends. Germline V gene sequence: CDR1 SGHRS, CDR2 YFSETQ. The origin of this receptor is a man aged 18 to 30 in good health. Some clones in this sample may be carry-over from other donors' samples. The chain carries TRBV5-1 and TRBJ1-2; D perhaps matches TRBD1 (5 bases). Sequenced input: memory CD4+ T cells from PBMCs. The subset was: CD45RA-negative fraction. The CDR3 sequence: CASSSQGTGEGYTF. The CDR3 DNA follows: TGCGCCAGCAGTTCCCAGGGAACTGGTGAGGGCTACACCTTC.